The 32 T cell receptor beta chains below were found in one sample sequenced in a study of breast tumors, draining lymph nodes, adjacent tissues (TCRdb year 2016). The protocol used for the library was multiplex PCR. The sequencer was an Illumina HiSeq 2000. Starting from the raw public reads, TCRdb applied fastp trimming at Q25, assembled clones with MiXCR and retained in-frame beta chains. Each entry is one CDR3 protein sequence, shown with its most common DNA and genes. The sample table contains approximately 130,000 distinct CDR3 sequences; only one count was recorded for 21% of them. The ten largest make up 2.2% of the sample. The axillary draining lymph nodes of breast cancer patients were the source of the lymph node samples. Sequencing was performed on axillary lymph node tissue. These receptors all come from a female donor with breast cancer. Some clones in this sample may be carry-over from other donors' samples.

As for this clonotype: A much more abundant neighbour one base away suggests this may be a read error. This sequence joins TRBV2 and TRBJ2-2; D remains unclear. The ends were cut back, 2 bases at V and 7 bases at J, with 14 bases in the middle. The CDR3 runs 15 residues. Germline-derived CDR1 and CDR2 are SNHLY and FYNNEI. CDR3 amino acids: CASSEMAPGVGELFF. Here the CDR3 DNA reads TGTGCCAGCAGTGAAATGGCGCCAGGCGTCGGGGAGCTGTTTTTT.

In this sample, this clonotype turned up a few times. CDR3 residues: CASSPGHRGIGNTIYF. In DNA form, the CDR3 reads TGTGCCAGCAGCCCCGGACACCGGGGGATTGGAAACACCATATATTTT. The chain recombines TRBV3-1 with TRBJ1-3, with D perhaps TRBD1 (5 bases). Germline V CDR1 and CDR2: LGHDT, YNNKEL (reference sequence). The CDR3 totals 16 residues. Trimming took 4 bases from V and 3 from J, leaving 16 bases between them.

The rearrangement links TRBV20-1 to TRBJ2-5, with TRBD1 matching 9 bases. Germline values: CDR1 DFQATT, CDR2 SNEGSKA (reference sequence). This CDR3 contains 14 residues. Losses at the gene ends were 2 bases for V and 1 base for J; bases not matched to a gene: 2. CDR3 in DNA: TGCAGTGCTAGATGGGACAGGGTCCAAGAGACCCAGTACTTC. The encoded protein is CSARWDRVQETQYF.

Details on this clonotype: This likely comes from a read error, as the CDR3 has no conserved phenylalanine or tryptophan at its end. The V gene is TRBV7-8, the J gene TRBJ2-7; D is possibly TRBD1 or TRBD2 (6 bases each). V lost 5 bases to trimming and J lost 1 base, with 18 bases between them. CDR1 and CDR2 (germline): SGHVS, FQNEAQ. The CDR3 is made up of 16 amino acids. Written as DNA, the CDR3 is TGTGCCAGCAGCGAGGGGGGATGGGGCGGTTCCTACGAGCAGTACTCC. Translating it yields CASSEGGWGGSYEQYS.

At least ten counts were recorded for this clonotype. V is TRBV27 and J is TRBJ2-7; 8 bases fit TRBD1. This CDR3 has 14 amino acids. The V gene end was trimmed by 5 bases and the J gene end by 2 bases; junction bases not matched to a gene: 5. CDR1 is MNHEY and CDR2 is SMNVEV in the germline V gene (reference sequence). The CDR3 sequence is CASSQGALPYEQYF. The CDR3 DNA is TGTGCCAGCAGTCAGGGGGCGCTTCCCTACGAGCAGTACTTC.

This clonotype came up a few times. The chain uses TRBV6-2 or TRBV6-3 and TRBJ1-6; D not certain. Germline-derived CDR1 and CDR2 are MNHEY and SVGEGT. This CDR3 is 16 amino acids long. The V end was cut by 7 bases, the J end by 7 bases, with 20 bases between. DNA for the CDR3: TGTGCCAGCACCGCGGGAGCGTCCGTGTCGAATTCACCCCTCCACTTT. Encoded protein: CASTAGASVSNSPLHF.

Many counts were recorded for this clonotype. The chain has TRBV7-8 and TRBJ1-5; unclear D gene. Between the trimmed V and J ends, which lost 5 bases and 3 bases, there was a span of 8 bases. The CDR3 runs 13 residues. CDR1 and CDR2 (germline): SGHVS, FQNEAQ. Here the CDR3 reads CASSAGSNQPQHF. In nucleotides, the CDR3 is TGTGCCAGCAGCGCAGGATCCAATCAGCCCCAGCATTTT. Full variable domain (missing parts from reference TRBV7-8 and TRBJ1-5): GAGVSQSPRYKVAKRGQDVALRCDPISGHVSLFWYQQALGQGPEFLTYFQNEAQLDKSGLPSDRFFAERPEGSVSTLKIQRTQQEDSAVYLCASSAGSNQPQHFGDGTRLSIL.

A single count supports this clonotype. This may be a read error: a much more frequent sequence differs by one nucleotide. V usage is TRBV11-2 and J usage is TRBJ1-3; the D is unclear. This CDR3 is 12 amino acids long. The V end lost 5 bases, the J end lost 8 bases, and 10 bases lay between the germline ends. Germline CDR1 is SGHAT and CDR2 is FQNNGV. The CDR3 sequence is CASSLSKDTIYF. CDR3 sequence (DNA): TGTGCCAGCAGCCTATCGAAAGACACCATATATTTT.

This clonotype came up many times. The chain carries TRBV10-3 and TRBJ2-1; 7 nucleotides match TRBD1. Per germline, CDR1 ENHRY and CDR2 SYGVKD. J was trimmed by 4 bases and V by 9 bases; bases with no gene match: 3. This CDR3 has 12 amino acids. CDR3 protein: CAIGTVYNEQFF. The CDR3 nucleotides are TGTGCCATAGGGACAGTTTACAATGAGCAGTTCTTC.

Concerning this clonotype: It may be a read error: a sequence one base away is much more abundant. V and J are TRBV5-1 and TRBJ1-2; 7 nucleotides agree with TRBD1. The CDR3 has 15 amino acids. Germline-derived CDR1 and CDR2 are SGHRS and YFSETQ. The junction had 9 bases not matched to a gene; V was cut back by 3 bases and J by 4 bases. CDR3 loop: CASSSETGTFYGYTF. CDR3 DNA: TGCGCCAGCAGCTCGGAGACAGGGACGTTCTATGGCTACACCTTC.

This clonotype showed up many times. The V call is TRBV6-2 or TRBV6-3, the J call TRBJ2-7; no definite D call. Germline V gene data show CDR1 as MNHEY and CDR2 as SVGEGT. Trimming cost V 6 bases and J 3 bases, with 12 bases left between them. The CDR3 is 13 residues long. CDR3 sequence: CASRYTDIYEQYF. The CDR3 DNA follows: TGTGCCAGCAGATATACTGATATCTACGAGCAGTACTTC.

V usage is TRBV5-8 and J usage is TRBJ2-5; D ambiguous. V shed 7 bases and J shed 9 bases, with 28 bases lying between them. From germline, CDR1 is SGHTS and CDR2 YDEGEE. This CDR3 comprises 16 residues. CDR3 region: CASGPFGLSEWAAQYF. The DNA of the CDR3 is TGTGCCAGCGGCCCCTTTGGCTTATCCGAGTGGGCGGCCCAGTACTTC.

Concerning this clonotype itself: With a much larger clone just one base away, this may be a read error. The genes are TRBV5-6 and TRBJ2-1, with 13 bases fitting TRBD2. Losses at the gene ends were 4 bases for V and 5 bases for J; bases not matched to a gene: 12. The CDR3 is made up of 18 amino acids. Germline CDR1 reads SGHDT; CDR2 reads YYEEEE. CDR3 DNA: TGTGCCAGCAGCATCGGACTAGCGGGGGAGGGCTACCACAATGAGCAGTTCTTC. Its translation is CASSIGLAGEGYHNEQFF. Based on the CDR3 plus reference TRBV5-6 and TRBJ2-1, the full variable domain is DAGVTQSPTHLIKTRGQQVTLRCSPKSGHDTVSWYQQALGQGPQFIFQYYEEEERQRGNFPDRFSGHQFPNYSSELNVNALLLGDSALYLCASSIGLAGEGYHNEQFFGPGTRLTVL.

This clonotype was detected ten times or more. The gene calls are TRBV29-1 and TRBJ2-1, with D maybe TRBD1 (5 bases). This CDR3 has 14 residues. Trimming left V 6 bases short and J 3 bases short, with 15 bases between. CDR1 and CDR2 from the germline V gene are SQVTM and ANQGSEA. CDR3 DNA sequence: TGCAGCGTCCTAAAGGGGAACATCTACAATGAGCAGTTCTTC. This codes for CSVLKGNIYNEQFF.

This clonotype was seen many times. The rearrangement uses TRBV2 and TRBJ2-5, with D perhaps matching TRBD2 (5 bases). The CDR3 length is 14 residues. Trimming cost V 3 bases and J 1 base, with 9 bases left between them. Germline V lookup: CDR1 SNHLY, CDR2 FYNNEI. CDR3 loop: CASSDGVPQETQYF. CDR3 DNA: TGTGCCAGCAGTGACGGGGTTCCCCAAGAGACCCAGTACTTC.

This clonotype occurred many times. The J gene is TRBJ2-1, the V gene TRBV28; 8 nucleotides agree with TRBD2. The CDR3 loop spans 17 amino acids. CDR1 and CDR2 from the germline V gene are MDHEN and SYDVKM. With V trimmed by 8 bases and J by 0 bases, 12 bases remained unmatched. Here the CDR3 DNA reads TGTGCCAGCTCGGAGTACGGGAGGGCCTACTCCTACAATGAGCAGTTCTTC. This encodes CASSEYGRAYSYNEQFF. The full variable domain, its missing parts supplied by reference TRBV28 and TRBJ2-1, is DVKVTQSSRYLVKRTGEKVFLECVQDMDHENMFWYRQDPGLGLRLIYFSYDVKMKEKGDIPEGYSVSREKKERFSLILESASTNQTSMYLCASSEYGRAYSYNEQFFGPGTRLTVL.

Many counts were recorded for this clonotype. The chain's CDR3 is CASSADRVLSEQYF. CDR3 DNA: TGTGCCAGTAGTGCGGACAGGGTTCTTTCGGAGCAGTACTTC. The chain joins TRBV19 to TRBJ2-7; 8 bases are a match to TRBD1. Germline V gives CDR1 LNHDA, CDR2 SQIVND (reference sequence). The CDR3 spans 14 residues. V was clipped by 5 bases and J by 7 bases; unmatched bases: 10.

This clonotype was detected ten times or more. This chain connects TRBV19 to TRBJ1-5, with TRBD1 identical over 9 bases. CDR3 length equals 16 residues. V lost 4 bases to trimming and J lost 6 bases; unmatched junction nucleotides: 10. Looked up from germline, CDR1 is LNHDA and CDR2 is SQIVND (reference sequence). The CDR3 DNA sequence: TGTGCCAGTAGTAGCCCGGGACAGGGAATGGGTCAGCCCCAGCATTTT. This encodes CASSSPGQGMGQPQHF.

In its sample, this clonotype was seen many times. This sequence joins TRBV30 and TRBJ2-7, with 9 bases that match TRBD2. V was clipped by 2 bases and J by 6 bases; unmatched bases: 11. Germline loops: CDR1 GTSNPN, CDR2 SVGIG (reference sequence). CDR3 length: 15 residues. CDR3 residues: CAWSHTPGLAGEQYF. CDR3 nucleotide sequence: TGTGCCTGGAGTCATACCCCGGGACTAGCAGGCGAGCAGTACTTC.

The chain couples TRBV2 to TRBJ2-7; 9 nucleotides agree with TRBD1. The V segment lost 4 bases and the J segment 5 bases; nucleotides outside the gene matches: 6. The CDR3 length is 14 residues. CDR1 is SNHLY and CDR2 is FYNNEI in the germline V gene. The CDR3 loop is CASSARTGVHEQYF. The CDR3 DNA follows: TGTGCCAGCAGTGCCCGGACAGGGGTCCACGAGCAGTACTTC.

With respect to this clonotype: It is likely a read error, because the conserved phenylalanine at the end of the CDR3 is missing. V usage is TRBV4-1 and J usage is TRBJ2-7, with D hard to call. The V and J ends lost 7 bases and 5 bases respectively, with 15 bases between them. The CDR3 consists of 13 residues. Germline lookup yields CDR1 MGHRA and CDR2 YSYEKL. The CDR3 nucleotides are TGCGCCAGCAACCCCCCGCGTTCTCACGAGCAGTACCTC. Protein: CASNPPRSHEQYL.

This clonotype was seen just once. This may stem from a read error, because a much larger clone lies one nucleotide away. The genes are TRBV12-3 or TRBV12-4 and TRBJ1-5, with D unresolved. V shed 7 bases and J shed 5 bases, with 12 bases lying between them. The CDR3 is 13 residues long. The CDR3 sequence is CASNPREDQPQHF. CDR3 sequence (DNA): TGTGCCAGCAACCCTCGAGAGGATCAGCCCCAGCATTTT.

This clonotype was counted many times. CDR3 sequence reads: CASSSIGGTGELFF. The CDR3 nucleotides are TGTGCCAGCAGCTCCATCGGGGGCACCGGGGAGCTGTTTTTT. V is TRBV14 and J is TRBJ2-2; D perhaps matches TRBD2 (6 bases). Germline V gene data show CDR1 as SGHDN and CDR2 as FVKESK. Trimming shortened V by 5 bases and J by 4 bases, and 11 bases separated the two germline ends. CDR3 length: 14 residues.

This clonotype was seen repeatedly, ten times or more. The rearrangement uses TRBV24-1 and TRBJ1-5, with 9 nucleotides matching TRBD1. CDR1 is KGHDR and CDR2 is SFDVKD in the germline V gene. The CDR3 spans 15 residues. Trimming removed 3 bases from V and 6 bases from J; junction bases left unmatched: 5. The CDR3 DNA sequence: TGTGCCACCAGTGATGCCGGGACAGGGATTCAGCCCCAGCATTTT. It is translated as CATSDAGTGIQPQHF.

This clonotype has at least ten counts. V usage is TRBV6-5 and J usage is TRBJ2-1; D uncertain. V lost 0 bases to trimming and J lost 4 bases, with 4 bases between them. CDR3 size: 13 residues. CDR1 is MNHEY, CDR2 SVGAGI, per germline. In DNA, the CDR3 is TGTGCCAGCAGTTACTCACCGTACAATGAGCAGTTCTTC. It codes for CASSYSPYNEQFF.

This clonotype was picked up many times. CDR3 in DNA: TGTGCCAGCAGTCAATTAGCGGGAGGAATGGATGAGCAGTTCTTC. Translated, it gives CASSQLAGGMDEQFF. The rearrangement joins TRBV12-3 or TRBV12-4 to TRBJ2-1, with TRBD2 matching 10 bases. This CDR3 region has 15 residues. V gave up 5 bases and J gave up 8 bases; unmatched junction bases: 9.

This clonotype appeared many times. The chain has TRBV7-9 and TRBJ2-6, with D tentatively TRBD2 (6 bases). CDR1 and CDR2 (germline): SEHNR, FQNEAQ (reference sequence). This CDR3 comprises 16 residues. V lost 0 bases to trimming and J lost 4 bases, with 10 bases between them. CDR3 DNA sequence: TGTGCCAGCAGCTTAGCGCGGGGTGCCGGGGCCAACGTCCTGACTTTC. Its translation: CASSLARGAGANVLTF.

At least ten counts were recorded for this clonotype. The V gene is TRBV5-1, the J gene TRBJ1-2; 10 nucleotides agree with TRBD1. In germline, CDR1 is SGHRS, CDR2 YFSETQ. The CDR3 is 13 residues long. Losses at the gene ends were 4 bases for V and 7 bases for J; bases not matched to a gene: 4. The CDR3 region is CASSHRTGGGYTF. The CDR3 nucleotides read TGCGCCAGCAGCCACAGGACAGGGGGTGGCTACACCTTC.

Comments on this clonotype: The junction departs from germline at one end; a sequencing error may be responsible. The rearrangement uses TRBV5-5 and TRBJ1-1, with 7 bases that match TRBD1. CDR3 size: 15 residues. From germline, CDR1 is SGHKS and CDR2 YYEKEE (reference sequence). CDR3 region: CASSPRQGWSTEAFF. The DNA for the CDR3 is TGCGCCAGCAGCCCCAGACAGGGATGGAGCACTGAAGCTTTCTTT. The variable domain in full, completed from reference TRBV5-5 and TRBJ1-1, reads DAGVTQSPTHLIKTRGQQVTLRCSPISGHKSVSWYQQVLGQGPQFIFQYYEKEERGRGNFPDRFSARQFPNYSSELNVNALLLGDSALYLCASSPRQGWSTEAFFGQGTRLTVV.

This clonotype was detected only a few times. In DNA form, the CDR3 reads TGCAGTGCCGTCCCTTGGGACAACCAATGGGGAAACATTCAGTACTTC. This sequence encodes CSAVPWDNQWGNIQYF. The V call is TRBV20-1, the J call TRBJ2-4; a weak D match, TRBD1 (6 bases). The CDR3 spans 16 residues. The V gene lost 6 bases and the J gene lost 6 bases, with 24 bases spanning the gap. Germline loops: CDR1 DFQATT, CDR2 SNEGSKA (reference sequence).

In the case of this clonotype: This may stem from a read error, because a much larger clone lies one nucleotide away. The chain uses TRBV6-1 and TRBJ2-2; D remains ambiguous. Per the germline V gene, CDR1 is MNHNS and CDR2 is SASEGT. CDR3 length equals 12 residues. The CDR3 bases are TGTACCAGCAGAAGGACCACCGGGGAGCTGTTTTTT. Residues: CTSRRTTGELFF.

This clonotype was found many times. The V gene is TRBV7-9, the J gene TRBJ2-1, with unresolved D. V shed 2 bases and J shed 4 bases, with 12 bases lying between them. Germline V lookup: CDR1 SEHNR, CDR2 FQNEAQ (reference sequence). The CDR3 loop spans 15 amino acids. This CDR3 is CASSLLSRSYNEQFF. The CDR3 DNA is TGTGCCAGCAGCTTACTCTCTAGGTCGTACAATGAGCAGTTCTTC.